What follows describes a single T cell receptor beta chain. Its antigen is undetermined. CDR3 length equals 10 residues. Deletions cut 5 bases from V and 4 bases from J, with 5 bases between. Per the germline V gene, CDR1 is DFQATT and CDR2 is SNEGSKA (reference sequence). This sample stems from a study of vaccination effects on CD4 cells after COVID-19. Findings of the study overall: There was marked clonal contraction among infection- and vaccine-induced clones late after vaccination.

The table came from immunoSEQ multiplex PCR; TCRdb's copy has only in-frame clones and leaves some out. The sample lists tens of thousands of clones; more than 75% were seen once. Under the ViraFEST assay, PBMC were stimulated with viral peptide pools so that antigen-specific CD4+ T cells expanded. Sequencing was performed afterwards. CD4+ T cells were isolated after around 10 days of culture. Vaccinated recipients, who were negative for nucleocapsid antibodies, had no history of SARS-CoV-2 infection. Sample: CD4+ T cells from PBMCs cultured with HCoV-OC43 spike peptides, taken before COVID-19 vaccination. Subset of the sample: HCoV-OC43 spike overlapping peptide pool stimulation. This clonotype was obtained from a human donor who received a COVID-19 vaccine. The rearrangement joins TRBV20-1 to TRBJ2-5; D unclear. In DNA, the CDR3 is TGCAGTGCTCTGACAGAGACCCAGTACTTC. This gives the protein CSALTETQYF.